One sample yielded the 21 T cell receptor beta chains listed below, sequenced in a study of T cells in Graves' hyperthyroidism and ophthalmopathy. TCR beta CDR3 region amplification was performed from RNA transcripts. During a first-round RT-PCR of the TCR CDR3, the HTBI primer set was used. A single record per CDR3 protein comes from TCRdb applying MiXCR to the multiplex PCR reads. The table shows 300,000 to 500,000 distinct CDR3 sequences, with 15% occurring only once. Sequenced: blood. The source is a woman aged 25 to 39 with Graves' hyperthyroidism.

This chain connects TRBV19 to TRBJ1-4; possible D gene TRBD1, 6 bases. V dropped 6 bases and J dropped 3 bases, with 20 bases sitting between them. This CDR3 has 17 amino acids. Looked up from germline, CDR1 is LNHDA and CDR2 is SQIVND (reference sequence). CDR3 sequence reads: CASSPPRQRTANEKLFF. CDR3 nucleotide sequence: TGTGCCAGTAGCCCTCCCCGACAGAGGACAGCTAATGAAAAACTGTTTTTT.

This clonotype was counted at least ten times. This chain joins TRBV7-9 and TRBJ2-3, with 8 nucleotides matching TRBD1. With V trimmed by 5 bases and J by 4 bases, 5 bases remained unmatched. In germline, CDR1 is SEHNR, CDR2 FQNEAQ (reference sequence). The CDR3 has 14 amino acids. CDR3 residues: CASSPMTGADTQYF. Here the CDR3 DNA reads TGTGCCAGCAGCCCCATGACAGGGGCAGATACGCAGTATTTT.

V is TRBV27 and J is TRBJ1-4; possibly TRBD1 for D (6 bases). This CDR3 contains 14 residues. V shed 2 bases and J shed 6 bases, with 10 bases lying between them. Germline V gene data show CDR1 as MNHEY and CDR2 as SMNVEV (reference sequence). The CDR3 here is CASSLRQVDEKLFF. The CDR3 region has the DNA TGTGCCAGCAGTTTACGACAGGTGGATGAAAAACTGTTTTTT.

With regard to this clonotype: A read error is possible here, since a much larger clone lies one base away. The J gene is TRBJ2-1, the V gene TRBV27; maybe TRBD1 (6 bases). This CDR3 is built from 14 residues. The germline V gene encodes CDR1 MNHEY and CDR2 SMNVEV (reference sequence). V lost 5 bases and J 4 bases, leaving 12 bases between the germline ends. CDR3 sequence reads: CASSIGGFYNEQFF. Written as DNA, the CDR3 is TGTGCCAGCAGTATAGGGGGATTTTACAATGAGCAGTTCTTC.

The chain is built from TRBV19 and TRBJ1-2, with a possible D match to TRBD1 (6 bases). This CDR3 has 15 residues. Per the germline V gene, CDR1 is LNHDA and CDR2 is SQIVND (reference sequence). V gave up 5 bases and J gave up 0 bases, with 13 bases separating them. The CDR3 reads CASSADSWANYGYTF. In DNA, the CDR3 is TGTGCCAGTAGTGCGGACAGTTGGGCTAACTATGGCTACACCTTC.

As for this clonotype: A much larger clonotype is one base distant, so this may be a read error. CDR3 region: CSATGQGYGYTF. As DNA, the CDR3 is TGCAGTGCTACGGGACAGGGGTATGGCTACACCTTC. The genes are TRBV20-1 and TRBJ1-2; TRBD1 matches 10 bases. The CDR3 is made up of 12 amino acids. The junction had 1 base not matched to a gene; V was cut back by 4 bases and J by 5 bases. Per the germline V gene, CDR1 is DFQATT and CDR2 is SNEGSKA (reference sequence).

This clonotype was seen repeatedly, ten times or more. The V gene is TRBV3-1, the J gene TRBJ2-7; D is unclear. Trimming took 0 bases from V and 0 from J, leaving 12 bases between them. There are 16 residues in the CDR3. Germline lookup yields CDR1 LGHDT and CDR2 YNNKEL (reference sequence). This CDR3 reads CASSQDKRQSSYEQYF. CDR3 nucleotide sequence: TGTGCCAGCAGCCAAGATAAGAGGCAGAGCTCCTACGAGCAGTACTTC.

This CDR3 reads CASGQGAQETQYF. CDR3 nucleotide sequence: TGTGCCAGCGGACAGGGGGCACAAGAGACCCAGTACTTC. The genes are TRBV6-1 and TRBJ2-5; 11 bases agree with TRBD1. With 8 bases clipped from V and 2 bases from J, the junction kept 1 base outside the gene matches. The germline V gene encodes CDR1 MNHNS and CDR2 SASEGT. The CDR3 is 13 residues long.

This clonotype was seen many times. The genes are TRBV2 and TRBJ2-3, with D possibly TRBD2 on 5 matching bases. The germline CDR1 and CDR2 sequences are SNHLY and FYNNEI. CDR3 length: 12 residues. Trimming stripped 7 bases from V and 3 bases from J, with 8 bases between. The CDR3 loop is CASTEVTDTQYF. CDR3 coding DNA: TGTGCCAGCACGGAGGTTACAGATACGCAGTATTTT.

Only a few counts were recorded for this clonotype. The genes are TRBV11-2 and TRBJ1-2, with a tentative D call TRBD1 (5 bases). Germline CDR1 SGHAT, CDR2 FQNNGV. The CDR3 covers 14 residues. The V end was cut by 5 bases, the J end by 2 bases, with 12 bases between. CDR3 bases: TGTGCCAGCAGCGAAACGGGGGACAACTATGGCTACACCTTC. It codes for CASSETGDNYGYTF.

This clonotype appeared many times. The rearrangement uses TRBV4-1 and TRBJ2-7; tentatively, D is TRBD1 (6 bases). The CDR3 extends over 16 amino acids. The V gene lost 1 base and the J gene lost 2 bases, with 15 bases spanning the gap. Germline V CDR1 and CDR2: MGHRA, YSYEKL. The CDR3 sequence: CASSQGGTPHAYEQYF. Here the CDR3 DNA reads TGCGCCAGCAGCCAAGGAGGGACACCACATGCCTACGAGCAGTACTTC.

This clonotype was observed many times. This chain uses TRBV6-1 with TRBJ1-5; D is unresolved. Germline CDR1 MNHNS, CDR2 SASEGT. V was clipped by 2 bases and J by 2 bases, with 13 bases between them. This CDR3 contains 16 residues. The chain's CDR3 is CASSERSLSGNQPQHF. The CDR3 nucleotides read TGTGCCAGCAGTGAAAGGTCACTTTCAGGCAATCAGCCCCAGCATTTT.

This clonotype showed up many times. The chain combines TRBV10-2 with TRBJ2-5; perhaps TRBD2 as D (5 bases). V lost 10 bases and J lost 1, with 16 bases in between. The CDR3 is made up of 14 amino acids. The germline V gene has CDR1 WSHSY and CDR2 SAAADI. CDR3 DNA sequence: TGCGCCACCTACACCCTAAGCGGCCAAGAGACCCAGTACTTC. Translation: CATYTLSGQETQYF.

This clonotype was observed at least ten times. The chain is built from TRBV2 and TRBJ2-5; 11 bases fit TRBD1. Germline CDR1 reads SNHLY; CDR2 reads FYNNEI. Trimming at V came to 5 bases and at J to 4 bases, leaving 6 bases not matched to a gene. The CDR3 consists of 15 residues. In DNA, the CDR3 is TGTGCCAGCAGTAAGGGACAGGGGGGGACAGAGACCCAGTACTTC. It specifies CASSKGQGGTETQYF.

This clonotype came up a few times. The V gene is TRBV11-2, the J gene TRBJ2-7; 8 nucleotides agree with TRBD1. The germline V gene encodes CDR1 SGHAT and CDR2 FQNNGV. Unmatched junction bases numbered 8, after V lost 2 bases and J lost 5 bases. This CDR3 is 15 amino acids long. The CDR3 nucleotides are TGTGCCAGCAGCTTAAATTCGGCAGGGGGCAACGAGCAGTACTTC. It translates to CASSLNSAGGNEQYF.

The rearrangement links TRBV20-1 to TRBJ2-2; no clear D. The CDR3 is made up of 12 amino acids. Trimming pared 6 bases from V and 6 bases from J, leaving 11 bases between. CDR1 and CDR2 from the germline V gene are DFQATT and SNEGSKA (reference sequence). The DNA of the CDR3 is TGCAGTGCCCCCCTGGTGGCCGGGGAGCTGTTTTTT. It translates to CSAPLVAGELFF.

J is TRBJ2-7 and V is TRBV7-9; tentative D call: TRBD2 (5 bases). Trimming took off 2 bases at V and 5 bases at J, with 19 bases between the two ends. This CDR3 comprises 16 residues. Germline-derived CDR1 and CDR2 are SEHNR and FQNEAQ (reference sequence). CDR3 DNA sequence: TGTGCCAGCAGCTTACGGGTCTATGAGGGAGTCGACGAGCAGTACTTC. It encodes CASSLRVYEGVDEQYF.

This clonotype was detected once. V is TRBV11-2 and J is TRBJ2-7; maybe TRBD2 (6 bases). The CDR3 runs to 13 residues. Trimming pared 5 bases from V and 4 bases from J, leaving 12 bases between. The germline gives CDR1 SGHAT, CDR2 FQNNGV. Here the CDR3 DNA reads TGTGCCAGCAGCCCCTGGGGGGAGTACGAGCAGTACTTC. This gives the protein CASSPWGEYEQYF.

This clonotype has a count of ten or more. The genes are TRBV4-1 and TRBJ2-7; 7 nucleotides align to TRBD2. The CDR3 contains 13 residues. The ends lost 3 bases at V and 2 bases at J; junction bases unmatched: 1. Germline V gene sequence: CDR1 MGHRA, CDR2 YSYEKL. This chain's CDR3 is CASSQTSTYEQYF. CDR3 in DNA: TGCGCCAGCAGCCAGACTAGCACCTACGAGCAGTACTTC.

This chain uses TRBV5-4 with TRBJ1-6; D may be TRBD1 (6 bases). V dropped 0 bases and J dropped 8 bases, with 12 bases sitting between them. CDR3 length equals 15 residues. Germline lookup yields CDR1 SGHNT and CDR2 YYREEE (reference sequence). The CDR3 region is CASSLAGGEYSPLHF. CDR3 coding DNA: TGTGCCAGCAGCTTGGCCGGGGGCGAATATTCACCCCTCCACTTT.

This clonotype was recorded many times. The CDR3 is CASSLSAHTDTQYF. The CDR3 DNA reads as TGTGCCAGCAGCTTGAGTGCCCACACAGATACGCAGTATTTT. V usage is TRBV5-6 and J usage is TRBJ2-3; D unclear. The CDR3 is 14 amino acids. Germline CDR1 SGHDT, CDR2 YYEEEE. V lost 1 base and J 2 bases, leaving 8 bases between the germline ends.